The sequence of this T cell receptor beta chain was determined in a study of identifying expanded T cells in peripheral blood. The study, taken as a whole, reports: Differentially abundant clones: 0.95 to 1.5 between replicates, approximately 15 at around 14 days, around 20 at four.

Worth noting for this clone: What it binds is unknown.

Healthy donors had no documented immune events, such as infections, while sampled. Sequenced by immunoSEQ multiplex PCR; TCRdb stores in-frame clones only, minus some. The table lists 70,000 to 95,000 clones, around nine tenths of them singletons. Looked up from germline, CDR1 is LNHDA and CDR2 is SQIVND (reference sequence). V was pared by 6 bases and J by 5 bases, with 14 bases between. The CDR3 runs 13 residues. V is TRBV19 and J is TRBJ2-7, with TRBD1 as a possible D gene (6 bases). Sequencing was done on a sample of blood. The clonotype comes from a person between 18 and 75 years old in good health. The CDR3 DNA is TGTGCCAGTAGCACCACCAGGGGAAACGAGCAGTACTTC. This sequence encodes CASSTTRGNEQYF.